The 21 T cell receptor beta chains in this list originate from one sample, sequenced in a study of human T cells and chemical hapten exposure (dated by TCRdb to about 2021). This specimen's time point label, interpreted: patch test 2, 6 weeks after DPC sensitization. Sample treatment or condition, as interpreted from the label and publication: therapeutic diphenylcyclopropenone sensitization with weekly scalp DPC. The library was generated by RACE. Sequenced using a NextSeq 500. TCRdb trimmed public reads at Q25 via fastp, called clones via MiXCR and kept in-frame beta chains. For every CDR3 protein sequence, its rows merge into one entry that carries the most common genes and DNA. The sample yields nearly 55,000 distinct CDR3 sequences; more than 9% were counted once. The ten largest make up 1.5% to 2% of the sample. Specimen: whole blood, collected in connection with sensitization to the hapten diphenylcyclopropenone (DPC). These TCRs come from a woman in her fifties or sixties with alopecia areata. Some clones in this sample may be carry-over from other donors' samples.

This clonotype was picked up many times. The rearrangement uses TRBV12-3 or TRBV12-4 and TRBJ2-7, with 8 bases fitting TRBD2. V dropped 5 bases and J dropped 1; count of bases not matched to a gene: 7. The CDR3 has 15 amino acids. The CDR3 region is CASSRSGRGSYEQYF. As DNA, the CDR3 is TGTGCCAGCAGTCGGAGCGGGAGAGGGTCCTACGAGCAGTACTTC.

This clonotype was seen at least ten times. DNA of the CDR3: TGTGCCAGCTCACGAGAGTGGGGTTCAGATATCTTGCTCCACTTT. Protein sequence: CASSREWGSDILLHF. J is TRBJ1-6 and V is TRBV18, with no clear D. The germline CDR1 and CDR2 sequences are KGHSH and LQKENI. The CDR3 loop spans 15 amino acids. Trimming shortened V by 4 bases and J by 16 bases, and 23 bases separated the two germline ends.

V is TRBV11-2 and J is TRBJ2-1; D is unresolved. This CDR3 region has 12 residues. The germline V and J ends were trimmed by 2 bases and 13 bases, with 12 bases remaining between them. The V gene's germline CDR1 is SGHAT and CDR2 FQNNGV. The CDR3: CASSLTQAFQFF. The CDR3 region has the DNA TGTGCCAGCAGCTTAACCCAAGCATTTCAGTTCTTC.

V and J are TRBV3-1 and TRBJ2-7; D gene unclear. Per the germline V gene, CDR1 is LGHDT and CDR2 is YNNKEL (reference sequence). Trimming stripped 0 bases from V and 2 bases from J, with 2 bases between. This CDR3 is 12 amino acids long. This chain's CDR3 is CASSQDTYEQYF. CDR3 sequence (DNA): TGTGCCAGCAGCCAAGACACCTACGAGCAGTACTTC.

The gene calls are TRBV7-9 and TRBJ2-7; D call uncertain. Per germline, CDR1 SEHNR and CDR2 FQNEAQ (reference sequence). Trimming took 4 bases from V and 1 from J, leaving 8 bases between them. CDR3 length equals 13 residues. In nucleotides, the CDR3 is TGTGCCAGCAGCTCCGTCAGGTCCTACGAGCAGTACTTC. Protein product: CASSSVRSYEQYF. The whole variable domain, filled in from reference TRBV7-9 and TRBJ2-7, reads DTGVSQNPRHKITKRGQNVTFRCDPISEHNRLYWYRQTLGQGPEFLTYFQNEAQLEKSRLLSDRFSAERPKGSFSTLEIQRTEQGDSAMYLCASSSVRSYEQYFGPGTRLTVT.

This clonotype was picked up a small number of times. The chain employs TRBV2 and TRBJ2-3; D tentatively fits TRBD1 or TRBD2 (5 bases each). Germline CDR1 SNHLY, CDR2 FYNNEI. Deletions cut 0 bases from V and 6 bases from J, with 13 bases between. The CDR3 spans 15 residues. CDR3 sequence: CASSEAGTSWDTQYF. DNA for the CDR3: TGTGCCAGCAGTGAAGCCGGGACCTCTTGGGATACGCAGTATTTT.

A few counts support this clonotype. The chain links TRBV29-1 to TRBJ2-3; 7 nucleotides match TRBD1. V shed 7 bases and J 4 bases; nucleotides not matched to a gene: 5. This CDR3 spans 12 amino acids. Germline CDR1 SQVTM, CDR2 ANQGSEA. The chain's CDR3 is CSGRQGADTQYF. As DNA, the CDR3 is TGCAGCGGGAGACAGGGAGCAGATACGCAGTATTTT.

This clonotype occurred a few times. This rearrangement joins TRBV6-6 to TRBJ1-2; D is possibly TRBD1 (5 bases). The CDR3 loop spans 15 amino acids. V lost 1 base and J lost 0, with 9 bases in between. Germline assignment: CDR1 MNHNY and CDR2 SVGAGI (reference sequence). CDR3 bases: TGTGCCAGCAGTTACTGGGGCGAGTCTAACTATGGCTACACCTTC. Encoded protein: CASSYWGESNYGYTF.

There are a few counts of this clonotype. The rearrangement links TRBV28 to TRBJ2-7; D is uncertain. This CDR3 region has 12 residues. Germline CDR1 MDHEN, CDR2 SYDVKM. Trimming took 5 bases from V and 6 from J, leaving 11 bases between them. The CDR3 loop reads CASSLLRREQYF. In DNA form, the CDR3 reads TGTGCCAGCAGTCTGCTTAGGCGCGAGCAGTACTTC. Full variable domain (remainder filled in from reference TRBV28 and TRBJ2-7): DVKVTQSSRYLVKRTGEKVFLECVQDMDHENMFWYRQDPGLGLRLIYFSYDVKMKEKGDIPEGYSVSREKKERFSLILESASTNQTSMYLCASSLLRREQYFGPGTRLTVT.

This clonotype has a count of ten or more. This sequence joins TRBV29-1 and TRBJ2-1; 7 nucleotides agree with TRBD2. V gave up 4 bases and J gave up 10 bases; unmatched junction bases: 10. CDR3 length: 13 amino acids. Germline V CDR1 and CDR2: SQVTM, ANQGSEA. CDR3 coding DNA: TGCAGCGTTGCCCTGTGGGAGGGGATGGAGCAGTTCTTC. This gives the protein CSVALWEGMEQFF.

This clonotype was counted ten times or more. CDR3 residues: CASSWNPTGDGTDTQYF. CDR3 sequence (DNA): TGTGCCAGCAGTTGGAACCCGACGGGAGACGGGACAGATACGCAGTATTTT. The chain uses TRBV6-5 and TRBJ2-3; tentatively, D is TRBD2 (6 bases). The germline V and J ends were trimmed by 4 bases and 3 bases, with 20 bases remaining between them. Germline V lookup: CDR1 MNHEY, CDR2 SVGAGI. The CDR3 is 17 residues long.

This clonotype was seen only a few times. The V gene is TRBV6-2 or TRBV6-3, the J gene TRBJ2-1; D might be TRBD1 or TRBD2, each matching 7 bases. The CDR3 has 19 amino acids. Germline loops: CDR1 MNHEY, CDR2 SVGEGT. V lost 2 bases and J 0 bases, leaving 20 bases between the germline ends. The CDR3 region has the DNA TGTGCCAGCAGTTACCCCGGGACAGCTCGCGGGAGCTCCTACAATGAGCAGTTCTTC. It yields the protein CASSYPGTARGSSYNEQFF.

The V gene is TRBV3-1, the J gene TRBJ2-7; 11 bases are shared with TRBD2. The CDR3 sequence is 14 residues long. Germline V gene lookup returns CDR1 LGHDT and CDR2 YNNKEL (reference sequence). With V trimmed by 4 bases and J by 2 bases, 1 base remained unmatched. The CDR3 region has the DNA TGTGCCAGCAGCCTTAGCGGGGGGGCCTACGAGCAGTACTTC. Translated, it gives CASSLSGGAYEQYF.

The rearrangement uses TRBV12-3 or TRBV12-4 and TRBJ1-3, with no clear D. The length of the CDR3 is 13 residues. Trimming took 7 bases from V and 4 from J, leaving 11 bases between them. The CDR3 region has the DNA TGTGCCAGCACCCCCGAGCTCGGAAACACCATATATTTT. As protein: CASTPELGNTIYF.

This clonotype was seen a handful of times. V gene TRBV12-3 or TRBV12-4 combines with J gene TRBJ2-1, with 9 positions matching TRBD2. This CDR3 contains 15 residues. With 6 bases clipped from V and 5 bases from J, the junction kept 8 bases outside the gene matches. The CDR3 here is CASSKLAGPNNEQFF. CDR3 nucleotide sequence: TGTGCCAGCAGCAAGCTAGCGGGGCCCAACAATGAGCAGTTCTTC.

The V call is TRBV7-8, the J call TRBJ1-4, with 7 positions matching TRBD1. Trimming took 3 bases from V and 5 from J; bases not matched to a gene: 12. The CDR3 runs 17 residues. Germline loops: CDR1 SGHVS, CDR2 FQNEAQ. The DNA of the CDR3 is TGTGCCAGCAGCTTGGGACAGCCGAGGATACGGAATGAAAAACTGTTTTTT. Translating it yields CASSLGQPRIRNEKLFF.

This chain connects TRBV5-4 to TRBJ1-4; 8 positions agree with TRBD1. The CDR3 totals 13 residues. After removal of 7 bases from V and 6 bases from J, the junction contained 5 bases not matched to a gene. From germline, CDR1 is SGHNT and CDR2 YYREEE (reference sequence). CDR3 sequence (DNA): TGTGCCAGCCGCACAGGGGGTGATGAAAAACTGTTTTTT. It is translated as CASRTGGDEKLFF.

The chain recombines TRBV7-8 with TRBJ1-2; 8 bases fit TRBD1. V lost 5 bases and J lost 0; bases outside the gene matches: 5. Germline loops: CDR1 SGHVS, CDR2 FQNEAQ. CDR3 size: 15 residues. The CDR3 region has the DNA TGTGCCAGCAGCCCTGGACAGGGCACTAACTATGGCTACACCTTC. Translated, it gives CASSPGQGTNYGYTF. The full variable domain, rest sourced from reference TRBV7-8 and TRBJ1-2, is GAGVSQSPRYKVAKRGQDVALRCDPISGHVSLFWYQQALGQGPEFLTYFQNEAQLDKSGLPSDRFFAERPEGSVSTLKIQRTQQEDSAVYLCASSPGQGTNYGYTFGSGTRLTVV.

This clonotype has only a few counts. J is TRBJ1-2 and V is TRBV6-5, with a weak D call TRBD1 (5 bases). V lost 5 bases and J lost 1, with 11 bases in between. Germline V CDR1 and CDR2: MNHEY, SVGAGI. The CDR3 runs to 14 residues. The CDR3, as DNA: TGTGCCAGCAGTCTGGGGGGTTTTAACTATGGCTACACCTTC. Protein: CASSLGGFNYGYTF.

To note about this clonotype: This may come from a read error, since a much larger clone is one base off. The V gene is TRBV2, the J gene TRBJ1-5; D may be TRBD1 (5 bases). The CDR3 has 15 residues. Germline V gene lookup returns CDR1 SNHLY and CDR2 FYNNEI. CDR3 DNA: TGTGCCAGCAGTGCACAGGCCTTTAGCAATCAGCCCCGGCATTTT. It specifies CASSAQAFSNQPRHF.

This clonotype was found a few times. The rearrangement joins TRBV24-1 to TRBJ2-1; D is possibly TRBD1 or TRBD2 (5 bases each). CDR1 is KGHDR, CDR2 SFDVKD, per germline. The CDR3 runs 12 residues. Deletions cut 0 bases from V and 9 bases from J, with 5 bases between. This CDR3 reads CATSDLGGEQFF. CDR3 nucleotide sequence: TGTGCCACCAGTGATTTGGGGGGTGAGCAGTTCTTC.